The TCR beta chain under discussion was sequenced for a study of metastatic and nonmetastatic thyroid tumors. Study as a whole: Repertoire comparisons spanned blood and tumor or nodule tissue from malignant and benign thyroid patients. Findings of the study overall: Malignant thyroid tumors reportedly had TCR beta diversity that was significantly higher than in benign nodules, in blood and tumor.

As originally analysed: Researchers built a distant-metastasis classifier for papillary thyroid cancer that drew on CDR3 differences across clinicopathological groups. TCRdb reprocessed the PCR reads using MiXCR. TCRdb's processing, not the authors' own work, is the source of the V and J calls. This sample has about 20,000 clones, with around 14% found just once. Between the trimmed V and J ends, which lost 0 bases and 6 bases, there was a span of 12 bases. The CDR3 totals 15 residues. CDR1 is MNHNS, CDR2 SASEGT, per germline. About this clone: Its target is unknown.

Nobody among the patients had been given any treatment before thyroid surgery. Sequencing was done on a sample of blood. The sequence was obtained from a female donor with papillary thyroid cancer or a benign thyroid nodule (not recorded which). Some clones in this sample may be carry-over from other donors' samples. This chain connects TRBV6-1 to TRBJ2-1, with a tentative D call TRBD1 (6 bases). CDR3 in amino acids: CASSEAEAGVNEQFF. Written as DNA, the CDR3 is TGTGCCAGCAGTGAAGCGGAGGCAGGGGTCAATGAGCAGTTCTTC.